Below are 7 T cell receptor beta chains sequenced from a single sample in a study of control samples from healthy donors and cancer patients. Repertoires were generated with immunoSEQ multiplex PCR, while TCRdb's copy carries only in-frame clones and drops some. The top ten clones hold over 1.1% of a sample with 150,000 to 200,000 clones, around nine tenths of them seen once. The sample was blood. Every receptor here comes from a man between 25 and 39 years old in good health.

The rearrangement links TRBV5-4 to TRBJ2-1; 10 nucleotides match TRBD1. This CDR3 comprises 15 residues. Unmatched junction bases numbered 6, after V lost 5 bases and J lost 4 bases. Germline lookup yields CDR1 SGHNT and CDR2 YYREEE (reference sequence). In DNA, the CDR3 is TGTGCCAGCAGATCGGACAGGGGGGTATACAATGAGCAGTTCTTC. This sequence encodes CASRSDRGVYNEQFF.

The chain uses TRBV13 and TRBJ2-1; unclear D gene. Trimming took 2 bases from V and 6 from J, leaving 14 bases between them. In germline, CDR1 is PRHDT, CDR2 FYEKMQ (reference sequence). The CDR3 is 15 residues long. The CDR3 DNA sequence: TGTGCCAGCAGCTTACTCATTGCTCCGGGCAATGAGCAGTTCTTC. Its protein is CASSLLIAPGNEQFF.

V usage is TRBV3-1 (or the pseudogene TRBV3-2) and J usage is TRBJ2-7; TRBD1 matches at 7 bases. The germline gives CDR1 LGHDT, CDR2 YNNKEL (reference sequence). Trimming removed 5 bases from V and 7 bases from J; junction bases left unmatched: 14. This CDR3 region has 15 residues. CDR3 nucleotides: TGTGCCAGCAGCACCCCGGACAGGCCCTTTGGGGAGCAGTACTTC. Residues: CASSTPDRPFGEQYF.

J is TRBJ1-5 and V is TRBV28; no clear D gene. The CDR3 consists of 16 residues. Germline V CDR1 and CDR2: MDHEN, SYDVKM. Trimming pared 10 bases from V and 4 bases from J, leaving 23 bases between. The CDR3 region has the DNA TGTGCCACTAGAGCCCCCCGTCTGGGTTCGAATCAGCCCCAGCATTTT. Translation: CATRAPRLGSNQPQHF.

This clone was seen only a few times. The chain recombines TRBV30 with TRBJ1-2; D is possibly TRBD1 (5 bases). This CDR3 is 14 amino acids long. V was cut by 7 bases and J by 0 bases, with 15 bases left in between. Germline V gene data show CDR1 as GTSNPN and CDR2 as SVGIG (reference sequence). CDR3 sequence: CASQAGTTNYGYTF. As DNA, the CDR3 is TGTGCCTCTCAAGCCGGGACGACTAACTATGGCTACACCTTC.

This chain connects TRBV9 to TRBJ2-7; tentatively, D is TRBD1 or TRBD2 (6 bases each). V was clipped by 0 bases and J by 5 bases, with 12 bases between them. From germline, CDR1 is SGDLS and CDR2 YYNGEE. CDR3 length: 14 amino acids. DNA of the CDR3: TGTGCCAGCAGCGTAGGTGGGGGGCTAGACGAGCAGTACTTC. Residues: CASSVGGGLDEQYF.

V usage is TRBV14 and J usage is TRBJ2-5, with D unresolved. This CDR3 is built from 14 residues. V lost 1 base, J lost 5 bases, and 11 bases lay in between. The germline gives CDR1 SGHDN, CDR2 FVKESK. CDR3 sequence: CASSQVTSRETQYF. The CDR3 DNA sequence: TGTGCCAGCAGCCAAGTTACCTCCCGGGAGACCCAGTACTTC.